The 26 T cell receptor beta chains presented below share a single source sample, sequenced in a study of cytomegalovirus exposure and HLA in healthy donors. PCR involved 60 Vbeta and 13 Jbeta primers. Here immunoSEQ multiplex PCR was the method, and the copy in TCRdb shows in-frame clones only, minus some. The sample consists of 100,000 to 150,000 clones, around 82% of them appearing once. The material sequenced was PBMCs. All receptors come from a man under 40 in good health and CMV-seropositive.

To note about this clone: Sequence at one end of the junction differs from germline and may be a read error. This chain joins TRBV19 and TRBJ2-3; 9 bases agree with TRBD2. This CDR3 is built from 13 residues. Germline V gene lookup returns CDR1 LNHDA and CDR2 SQIVND (reference sequence). Here the CDR3 DNA reads TGTGCCAGTACAGGGACTAGCACAAATACGCAGTATTTT. It yields the protein CASTGTSTNTQYF.

The chain couples TRBV7-9 to TRBJ2-4; weak D call: TRBD1 (7 bases). V lost 5 bases, J lost 0 bases, and 11 bases lay in between. Germline values: CDR1 SEHNR, CDR2 FQNEAQ (reference sequence). CDR3 length: 15 residues. The CDR3 region has the DNA TGTGCCAGCAGCCCAGGGGGGATAGCCAAAAACATTCAGTACTTC. Its translation: CASSPGGIAKNIQYF.

The CDR3 region has the DNA TGCAGCGTTGGGGTGTCTAGCGTTAGCACAGATACGCAGTATTTT. Translated: CSVGVSSVSTDTQYF. The chain combines TRBV29-1 with TRBJ2-3; tentative D call: TRBD2 (6 bases). V was trimmed by 4 bases and J by 0 bases, leaving 14 bases between them. Looked up from germline, CDR1 is SQVTM and CDR2 is ANQGSEA. The CDR3 has 15 amino acids.

The chain joins TRBV29-1 to TRBJ1-1; D remains ambiguous. Per germline, CDR1 SQVTM and CDR2 ANQGSEA. The CDR3 loop spans 13 amino acids. V was cut by 7 bases and J by 0 bases, with 12 bases left in between. The chain's CDR3 is CSAAEGLNTEAFF. CDR3 nucleotides: TGCAGCGCGGCCGAGGGCCTGAACACTGAAGCTTTCTTT.

The chain combines TRBV7-6 with TRBJ2-1; no reliable D call. Germline V gives CDR1 SGHVS, CDR2 FNYEAQ. V was pared by 1 base and J by 1 base, with 8 bases between. The CDR3 totals 15 residues. The CDR3 DNA sequence: TGTGCCAGCAGCTTAGGAGGTCTTTCCTACAATGAGCAGTTCTTC. Amino acids: CASSLGGLSYNEQFF. Variable domain in full (rest from reference TRBV7-6 and TRBJ2-1): GAGVSQSPRYKVTKRGQDVALRCDPISGHVSLYWYRQALGQGPEFLTYFNYEAQQDKSGLPNDRFSAERPEGSISTLTIQRTEQRDSAMYRCASSLGGLSYNEQFFGPGTRLTVL.

This chain joins TRBV5-1 and TRBJ2-1; 7 bases are a match to TRBD2. The germline V gene has CDR1 SGHRS and CDR2 YFSETQ. J lost 3 bases, V lost 6 bases, and 6 bases had no gene match. The CDR3 extends over 14 amino acids. Here the CDR3 reads CASNRASGYNEQFF. The CDR3 coding sequence is TGCGCCAGCAATCGAGCTAGCGGCTACAATGAGCAGTTCTTC.

The genes are TRBV27 and TRBJ2-5; 7 nucleotides line up with TRBD1. The germline gives CDR1 MNHEY, CDR2 SMNVEV (reference sequence). V shed 3 bases, J shed 2 bases, and the junction held 12 bases outside the gene matches. The CDR3 is 17 residues long. The CDR3 DNA sequence: TGTGCCAGCAGTTTTGGTAGACTGAGGGGGCATCAAGAGACCCAGTACTTC. It encodes CASSFGRLRGHQETQYF.

The rearrangement joins TRBV11-2 to TRBJ2-5, with a weak D call TRBD2 (6 bases). Between the trimmed V and J ends, which lost 4 bases and 13 bases, there was a span of 13 bases. The CDR3 consists of 11 residues. The germline CDR1 and CDR2 sequences are SGHAT and FQNNGV. The CDR3 nucleotides are TGTGCCAGCAGCTCAGGACTACGTCGGTACTTC. Protein sequence: CASSSGLRRYF.

About this clone: The junction and the germline gene differ at one end; a read error may be behind it. Other DNA sequences in the same sample also yield this CDR3. This chain connects TRBV6-6 to TRBJ2-7; TRBD1 might be the D (7 bases). The CDR3 spans 15 residues. Germline V gene sequence: CDR1 MNHNY, CDR2 SVGAGI (reference sequence). CDR3: CASSFYPGGPYEQYF. CDR3 nucleotide sequence: TGTGCCAGCAGTTTCTACCCAGGGGGGCCCTACGAGCAGTACTTT.

This clone was detected once. The rearrangement links TRBV28 to TRBJ2-3; TRBD2 matches at 12 bases. The CDR3 extends over 16 amino acids. V was clipped by 11 bases and J by 1 base; unmatched bases: 10. Germline CDR1 is MDHEN and CDR2 is SYDVKM. The CDR3 DNA sequence: TGTGCCCCGGAGACTAGCGGGAGTCGTGGCACAGATACGCAGTATTTT. Its translation is CAPETSGSRGTDTQYF.

The J gene is TRBJ2-1, the V gene TRBV27; no definite D call. V was pared by 3 bases and J by 4 bases, with 7 bases between. This CDR3 has 13 residues. Germline V gene lookup returns CDR1 MNHEY and CDR2 SMNVEV (reference sequence). CDR3 in amino acids: CASSFDTYNEQFF. CDR3 coding DNA: TGTGCCAGCAGTTTTGACACTTACAATGAGCAGTTCTTC.

This chain connects TRBV18 to TRBJ1-3; 7 nucleotides match TRBD1. CDR1 is KGHSH and CDR2 is LQKENI in the germline V gene. CDR3 length: 19 amino acids. With 2 bases clipped from V and 4 bases from J, the junction kept 17 bases outside the gene matches. The DNA of the CDR3 is TGTGCCAGCTCACCAGCGAACAGGGGCCTCAACCTAAGGGGAAACACCATATATTTT. It codes for CASSPANRGLNLRGNTIYF.

CDR3 amino acids: CAWSEGSGSYNEQFF. The CDR3 region has the DNA TGTGCCTGGAGTGAGGGGAGCGGGAGTTACAATGAGCAGTTCTTC. This chain connects TRBV30 to TRBJ2-1, with 8 bases aligning to TRBD2. J gave up 4 bases and V 1 base, and 6 bases lay outside the gene matches. The CDR3 is 15 amino acids. Germline loops: CDR1 GTSNPN, CDR2 SVGIG (reference sequence). Combining the CDR3 with reference TRBV30 and TRBJ2-1 gives the whole variable domain SQTIHQWPATLVQPVGSPLSLECTVEGTSNPNLYWYRQAAGRGLQLLFYSVGIGQISSEVPQNLSASRPQDRQFILSSKKLLLSDSGFYLCAWSEGSGSYNEQFFGPGTRLTVL.

This sequence joins TRBV5-6 and TRBJ2-6; D gene ambiguous. Trimming pared 3 bases from V and 0 bases from J, leaving 7 bases between. Germline values: CDR1 SGHDT, CDR2 YYEEEE. The CDR3 length is 15 residues. The CDR3 region has the DNA TGTGCCAGCAGCTATTACTCCTCTGGGGCCAACGTCCTGACTTTC. Amino acid sequence: CASSYYSSGANVLTF.

This chain uses TRBV20-1 with TRBJ2-7; 8 nucleotides match TRBD1. After removal of 8 bases from V and 2 bases from J, the junction contained 2 bases not matched to a gene. The CDR3 covers 11 residues. Germline lookup yields CDR1 DFQATT and CDR2 SNEGSKA (reference sequence). This chain's CDR3 is CSYRGAYEQYF. The CDR3 coding sequence is TGCAGTTACAGGGGGGCCTACGAGCAGTACTTC.

The rearrangement joins TRBV27 to TRBJ2-2, with TRBD1 matching 11 bases. The length of the CDR3 is 18 residues. Germline assignment: CDR1 MNHEY and CDR2 SMNVEV (reference sequence). V lost 2 bases, J lost 7 bases, and 12 bases stayed unmatched. DNA for the CDR3: TGTGCCAGCAGTTTAAGGGCGCCGGACAGGGGGCTTGGCGGGGAGCTGTTTTTT. As protein: CASSLRAPDRGLGGELFF.

J is TRBJ1-5 and V is TRBV4-1; 7 nucleotides match TRBD1. J lost 4 bases, V lost 3 bases, and 6 bases had no gene match. CDR3 length equals 15 residues. Germline V CDR1 and CDR2: MGHRA, YSYEKL. CDR3 amino acids: CASSQIGTVNQPQHF. Here the CDR3 DNA reads TGCGCCAGCAGCCAGATAGGGACAGTTAATCAGCCCCAGCATTTT.

The rearrangement joins TRBV28 to TRBJ2-2; a possible D gene is TRBD1 (5 bases). Looked up from germline, CDR1 is MDHEN and CDR2 is SYDVKM. The V end was cut by 2 bases, the J end by 4 bases, with 11 bases between. The CDR3 runs 15 residues. In DNA form, the CDR3 reads TGTGCCAGCAGTTTAGTACAGGATGGCACCGGGGAGCTGTTTTTT. Its translation is CASSLVQDGTGELFF.

The rearrangement uses TRBV7-3 and TRBJ2-1, with 9 bases matching TRBD2. V shed 3 bases and J 3 bases; nucleotides not matched to a gene: 3. The CDR3 is 15 amino acids. CDR1 SGHTA and CDR2 FQGTGA come from the germline V gene. CDR3 sequence: CASSFGLASYNEQFF. In DNA, the CDR3 is TGTGCCAGCAGCTTTGGACTAGCGAGCTACAATGAGCAGTTCTTC.

This clone was recorded a few times. The genes are TRBV27 and TRBJ2-1, with TRBD1 as a possible D gene (6 bases). The CDR3 totals 14 residues. The germline V gene has CDR1 MNHEY and CDR2 SMNVEV (reference sequence). The V end lost 10 bases, the J end lost 4 bases, and 17 bases lay between the germline ends. The CDR3 loop is CANNTGQGYNEQFF. As DNA, the CDR3 is TGTGCCAACAACACGGGACAAGGTTACAATGAGCAGTTCTTC.

This sequence joins TRBV2 and TRBJ1-5; D gene ambiguous. Trimming removed 6 bases from V and 4 bases from J, with 10 bases in between. The length of the CDR3 is 13 residues. Per the germline V gene, CDR1 is SNHLY and CDR2 is FYNNEI. The CDR3 DNA is TGTGCCAGCAGGTTATCGAGGAATCAGCCCCAGCATTTT. The encoded protein is CASRLSRNQPQHF. The whole variable domain, remainder taken from reference TRBV2 and TRBJ1-5, is EPEVTQTPSHQVTQMGQEVILRCVPISNHLYFYWYRQILGQKVEFLVSFYNNEISEKSEIFDDQFSVERPDGSNFTLKIRSTKLEDSAMYFCASRLSRNQPQHFGDGTRLSIL.

The chain couples TRBV10-3 to TRBJ1-1, with 8 bases aligning to TRBD1. The CDR3 length is 14 residues. V lost 9 bases to trimming and J lost 1 base; unmatched junction nucleotides: 7. Per the germline V gene, CDR1 is ENHRY and CDR2 is SYGVKD. The CDR3 sequence: CAIQIGTGNTEAFF. DNA of the CDR3: TGTGCCATACAAATCGGGACAGGGAACACTGAAGCTTTCTTT.

This chain links TRBV25-1 with TRBJ1-2, with a tentative D call TRBD1 (6 bases). Trimming removed 4 bases at V and 4 bases at J, with 10 bases between. CDR3 length equals 13 residues. Germline V gene data show CDR1 as MGHDK and CDR2 as SYGVNS. Here the CDR3 DNA reads TGTGCCAGCAGTGGAACAGGGAGCTATGGCTACACCTTC. Translated, it gives CASSGTGSYGYTF.

This clone was counted once. The J gene is TRBJ1-5, the V gene TRBV4-1; possibly TRBD1 for D (6 bases). The germline V gene has CDR1 MGHRA and CDR2 YSYEKL. The CDR3 contains 15 residues. With 5 bases removed from V and 6 bases from J, the gap between germline ends came to 17 bases. The CDR3 DNA follows: TGCGCCAGCAGCTCGGTCGGGGGGGGCGTTCAGCCCCAGCATTTT. Amino acid sequence: CASSSVGGGVQPQHF.

The gene calls are TRBV7-2 and TRBJ2-3, with TRBD2 matching over 10 bases. Germline values: CDR1 SGHTA, CDR2 FQGNSA. This CDR3 contains 16 residues. V shed 5 bases and J 2 bases; nucleotides not matched to a gene: 7. The CDR3 DNA is TGTGCCAGCAGCCGCAGCGGGAGGGCCGACACAGATACGCAGTATTTT. This codes for CASSRSGRADTDTQYF.

The chain couples TRBV5-4 to TRBJ1-2, with D maybe TRBD1 (6 bases). This CDR3 is 17 amino acids long. V was clipped by 4 bases and J by 5 bases, with 24 bases between them. The germline V gene encodes CDR1 SGHNT and CDR2 YYREEE (reference sequence). CDR3 nucleotides: TGTGCCAGCAGCCCACGGGTGTCGTACAGGGTGCATTATGGCTACACCTTC. It specifies CASSPRVSYRVHYGYTF.